The 19 T cell receptor beta chains given below trace back to one sample, sequenced in a study of blood T cell repertoires in COVID-19. Libraries were prepared by immunoSEQ multiplex PCR; TCRdb keeps only in-frame clonotypes and omits some of them. The sample shows about 220,000 clones, more than 75% of them seen only once. Sequenced material: peripheral blood. Receptor source: a woman between 25 and 40 years old who had recovered from COVID-19.

The gene calls are TRBV14 and TRBJ1-1; the D gene is possibly TRBD1 (5 bases). CDR1 is SGHDN, CDR2 FVKESK, per germline. The CDR3 is 17 residues long. The V gene lost 5 bases and the J gene lost 3 bases, with 22 bases spanning the gap. For the CDR3, the DNA is TGTGCCAGCAGCATACGCGCGGGGCGGGGTGCGGACACTGAAGCTTTCTTT. As protein: CASSIRAGRGADTEAFF.

V and J are TRBV5-1 and TRBJ2-4, with 9 positions matching TRBD1. Germline CDR1 reads SGHRS; CDR2 reads YFSETQ. The CDR3 sequence is 18 residues long. V lost 1 base, J lost 0 bases, and 8 bases stayed unmatched. Here the CDR3 reads CASSLLGGQGLAKNIQYF. As DNA, the CDR3 is TGCGCCAGCAGCTTGTTAGGCGGACAGGGGCTAGCCAAAAACATTCAGTACTTC.

The rearrangement links TRBV6-1 to TRBJ1-2, with D unresolved. Trimming took off 2 bases at V and 0 bases at J, with 7 bases between the two ends. CDR3 length: 14 amino acids. CDR1 and CDR2 from the germline V gene are MNHNS and SASEGT. The CDR3 DNA reads as TGTGCCAGCAGTGAAATATCCCCTAACTATGGCTACACCTTC. This encodes CASSEISPNYGYTF.

The gene calls are TRBV6-5 and TRBJ2-1, with a possible D match to TRBD2 (6 bases). The CDR3 extends over 15 amino acids. Germline loops: CDR1 MNHEY, CDR2 SVGAGI. V was trimmed by 2 bases and J by 4 bases, leaving 12 bases between them. The CDR3 region is CASSYQGGGYNEQFF. Written as DNA, the CDR3 is TGTGCCAGCAGTTACCAGGGAGGAGGGTACAATGAGCAGTTCTTC.

The rearrangement uses TRBV14 and TRBJ2-5; 9 bases are a match to TRBD2. V lost 1 base, J lost 1 base, and 7 bases stayed unmatched. Germline CDR1 and CDR2: SGHDN and FVKESK. The CDR3 is 17 amino acids. The CDR3 bases are TGTGCCAGCAGCCAAGGGAGGACAGCGGGGGGCCAAGAGACCCAGTACTTC. Protein sequence: CASSQGRTAGGQETQYF.

This chain uses TRBV7-9 with TRBJ1-1; D remains unclear. Trimming removed 5 bases at V and 3 bases at J, with 4 bases between. Germline V gene lookup returns CDR1 SEHNR and CDR2 FQNEAQ (reference sequence). The CDR3 is made up of 11 amino acids. The CDR3 coding sequence is TGTGCCAGCAGCCCCGACACTGAAGCTTTCTTT. This sequence encodes CASSPDTEAFF.

This clone showed up just a few times. The gene calls are TRBV2 and TRBJ1-5, with TRBD1 matching over 8 bases. The CDR3 consists of 16 residues. Trimming cost V 8 bases and J 4 bases; bases outside gene matches: 13. Germline V CDR1 and CDR2: SNHLY, FYNNEI. CDR3 DNA: TGTGCCAGCCAACAGCTCGGACAGGGCTTTAATCAGCCCCAGCATTTT. Residues: CASQQLGQGFNQPQHF. The entire variable domain, with the rest obtained from reference TRBV2 and TRBJ1-5, is as follows: EPEVTQTPSHQVTQMGQEVILRCVPISNHLYFYWYRQILGQKVEFLVSFYNNEISEKSEIFDDQFSVERPDGSNFTLKIRSTKLEDSAMYFCASQQLGQGFNQPQHFGDGTRLSIL.

CDR3 coding DNA: TGTGCCAGCAGCCCGGGACAGGGCGCGGAGACCCAGTACTTC. Protein product: CASSPGQGAETQYF. The chain is built from TRBV3-1 (or the pseudogene TRBV3-2) and TRBJ2-5; 9 bases agree with TRBD1. There are 14 residues in the CDR3. CDR1 and CDR2 (germline): LGHDT, YNNKEL (reference sequence). V trimming: 4 bases; J trimming: 5 bases; junction bases outside the gene matches: 5.

The chain is built from TRBV6-5 and TRBJ2-2; TRBD2 matches at 8 bases. Losses at the gene ends were 5 bases for V and 2 bases for J; bases not matched to a gene: 4. The CDR3 totals 15 residues. Germline lookup yields CDR1 MNHEY and CDR2 SVGAGI. The CDR3 DNA reads TGTGCCAGCAGTCTACTAGCGGCCAACACCGGGGAGCTGTTTTTT. Translating gives CASSLLAANTGELFF.

The V call is TRBV4-1, the J call TRBJ2-5, with D hard to call. This CDR3 is built from 14 residues. The ends were cut back, 0 bases at V and 4 bases at J, with 9 bases in the middle. Germline-derived CDR1 and CDR2 are MGHRA and YSYEKL. CDR3 sequence reads: CASSQDPLRETQYF. The DNA for the CDR3 is TGCGCCAGCAGCCAAGATCCCCTTAGAGAGACCCAGTACTTC.

The genes are TRBV28 and TRBJ2-3, with a tentative D call TRBD2 (6 bases). V shed 4 bases and J shed 0 bases, with 8 bases lying between them. CDR1 is MDHEN, CDR2 SYDVKM, per germline. CDR3 length: 14 residues. CDR3 sequence: CASSWGDSTDTQYF. As DNA, the CDR3 is TGTGCCAGCAGTTGGGGGGACAGCACAGATACGCAGTATTTT.

The V call is TRBV6-5, the J call TRBJ2-7, with D possibly TRBD1 on 5 matching bases. V was clipped by 2 bases and J by 3 bases, with 8 bases between them. This CDR3 is 13 amino acids long. Looked up from germline, CDR1 is MNHEY and CDR2 is SVGAGI. CDR3 nucleotides: TGTGCCAGCAGTTACGGGGCAGACTACGAGCAGTACTTC. This sequence encodes CASSYGADYEQYF.

The genes are TRBV5-5 and TRBJ2-2; D is undetermined. This CDR3 spans 16 amino acids. In germline, CDR1 is SGHKS, CDR2 YYEKEE (reference sequence). Trimming removed 0 bases at V and 4 bases at J, with 13 bases between. CDR3 nucleotide sequence: TGTGCCAGCAGCTTGGAGTTCCAGGATGGCACCGGGGAGCTGTTTTTT. It codes for CASSLEFQDGTGELFF.

The V gene is TRBV4-1, the J gene TRBJ1-6; D uncertain. V gave up 2 bases and J gave up 8 bases, with 13 bases separating them. The CDR3 totals 15 residues. Germline CDR1 MGHRA, CDR2 YSYEKL. The CDR3 sequence is CASSQWATGDSPLHF. The CDR3 DNA is TGCGCCAGCAGCCAATGGGCTACCGGGGATTCACCCCTCCACTTT.

V and J are TRBV6-5 and TRBJ2-7; unclear D gene. CDR1 is MNHEY and CDR2 is SVGAGI in the germline V gene. The CDR3 sequence is 11 residues long. Trimming shortened V by 1 base and J by 7 bases, and 5 bases separated the two germline ends. The chain's CDR3 is CASSYFEEQYF. CDR3 coding DNA: TGTGCCAGCAGTTACTTCGAGGAGCAGTACTTC.

This chain links TRBV10-3 with TRBJ2-1; 8 nucleotides line up with TRBD1. The V and J ends lost 4 bases and 1 base, in that order; junction bases with no gene match: 0. The germline V gene has CDR1 ENHRY and CDR2 SYGVKD. The CDR3 consists of 14 residues. The CDR3 DNA follows: TGTGCCATCAGTGGGACAGGGTCCTACAATGAGCAGTTCTTC. This codes for CAISGTGSYNEQFF.

The chain is built from TRBV6-5 and TRBJ2-7; TRBD2 aligns across 8 bases. Germline trimming cut 7 bases from V and 2 bases from J; bases unmatched to any gene: 10. Germline V gene lookup returns CDR1 MNHEY and CDR2 SVGAGI. There are 15 residues in the CDR3. The CDR3, as DNA: TGTGCCAGCACCTTGAGCGGGGGTTCTGCCTACGAGCAGTACTTC. This encodes CASTLSGGSAYEQYF.

The chain combines TRBV5-1 with TRBJ2-3; D unclear. The CDR3 covers 13 residues. Trimming left V 5 bases short and J 2 bases short, with 9 bases between. In germline, CDR1 is SGHRS, CDR2 YFSETQ. The CDR3 nucleotides are TGCGCCAGCAGGGCTACAGTCACAGATACGCAGTATTTT. It encodes CASRATVTDTQYF.

The CDR3 bases are TGTGCCAGCAGCTTGGTGGGCAGGCCATCCTACGAGCAGTACTTC. It codes for CASSLVGRPSYEQYF. This chain uses TRBV5-6 with TRBJ2-7, with D uncertain. CDR3 size: 15 residues. Germline V lookup: CDR1 SGHDT, CDR2 YYEEEE. V was clipped by 0 bases and J by 1 base, with 11 bases between them.